This T cell receptor (beta chain) was recovered during a study of cytomegalovirus exposure and HLA in healthy donors. Study observations and caveats: HLA alleles were associated with 18,000 or so TCR beta sequences in a later analysis at 0.05 false discovery rate. While the bulk of TCR sequences proved rare, some public TCRs turned up in many donors.

About this clone itself: Its antigen is not identified.

The CDR3 contains 14 residues. Trimming took 7 bases from V and 3 from J, leaving 15 bases between them. CDR1 and CDR2 from the germline V gene are MGHRA and YSYEKL. Primers included in the PCR were 60 Vbeta and 13 Jbeta primers. Assay used: immunoSEQ multiplex PCR; TCRdb lists only in-frame clones, some missing. Of about 93,000 clones in the sample, 78% were seen once. Sequencing was performed on PBMCs. The source of this sequence is a woman aged 40 to 55 in good health and CMV-seronegative. The chain combines TRBV4-1 with TRBJ1-1, with D perhaps TRBD1 (6 bases). The chain's CDR3 is CASTPEGGYTEAFF. Written as DNA, the CDR3 is TGCGCCAGCACCCCGGAGGGGGGGTACACTGAAGCTTTCTTT.